This T cell receptor beta chain was profiled in a study of PD-1 blockade in classical Hodgkin lymphoma. Per the germline V gene, CDR1 is MGHRA and CDR2 is YSYEKL. The CDR3 loop spans 22 amino acids. V lost 4 bases to trimming and J lost 2 bases, with 35 bases between them. Regarding the study as a whole: Still unresolved is the cause of the repertoire differences, which may be disease activity or prior therapy. Patients newly diagnosed and complete responders had comparable baseline diversity.

The protocol was immunoSEQ multiplex PCR, while the TCRdb copy is restricted to in-frame clones and leaves out a portion. The sample consists of about 75,000 clones, approximately 94% of them appearing once. About this clone itself: Its antigen is not identified.

All patients relapsed after autologous stem cell transplantation, and brentuximab vedotin exposure varied. The sequence was collected from a human donor with classical Hodgkin lymphoma. The chain couples TRBV4-1 to TRBJ1-1, with D possibly matching TRBD1 (5 bases). Source: peripheral blood mononuclear cells (PBMCs), taken at baseline. The CDR3 is CASSRALAIGSLRGAGNTEAFF. The CDR3 DNA is TGCGCCAGCAGCCGCGCGTTGGCAATCGGCAGTTTACGAGGGGCGGGAAACACTGAAGCTTTCTTT.